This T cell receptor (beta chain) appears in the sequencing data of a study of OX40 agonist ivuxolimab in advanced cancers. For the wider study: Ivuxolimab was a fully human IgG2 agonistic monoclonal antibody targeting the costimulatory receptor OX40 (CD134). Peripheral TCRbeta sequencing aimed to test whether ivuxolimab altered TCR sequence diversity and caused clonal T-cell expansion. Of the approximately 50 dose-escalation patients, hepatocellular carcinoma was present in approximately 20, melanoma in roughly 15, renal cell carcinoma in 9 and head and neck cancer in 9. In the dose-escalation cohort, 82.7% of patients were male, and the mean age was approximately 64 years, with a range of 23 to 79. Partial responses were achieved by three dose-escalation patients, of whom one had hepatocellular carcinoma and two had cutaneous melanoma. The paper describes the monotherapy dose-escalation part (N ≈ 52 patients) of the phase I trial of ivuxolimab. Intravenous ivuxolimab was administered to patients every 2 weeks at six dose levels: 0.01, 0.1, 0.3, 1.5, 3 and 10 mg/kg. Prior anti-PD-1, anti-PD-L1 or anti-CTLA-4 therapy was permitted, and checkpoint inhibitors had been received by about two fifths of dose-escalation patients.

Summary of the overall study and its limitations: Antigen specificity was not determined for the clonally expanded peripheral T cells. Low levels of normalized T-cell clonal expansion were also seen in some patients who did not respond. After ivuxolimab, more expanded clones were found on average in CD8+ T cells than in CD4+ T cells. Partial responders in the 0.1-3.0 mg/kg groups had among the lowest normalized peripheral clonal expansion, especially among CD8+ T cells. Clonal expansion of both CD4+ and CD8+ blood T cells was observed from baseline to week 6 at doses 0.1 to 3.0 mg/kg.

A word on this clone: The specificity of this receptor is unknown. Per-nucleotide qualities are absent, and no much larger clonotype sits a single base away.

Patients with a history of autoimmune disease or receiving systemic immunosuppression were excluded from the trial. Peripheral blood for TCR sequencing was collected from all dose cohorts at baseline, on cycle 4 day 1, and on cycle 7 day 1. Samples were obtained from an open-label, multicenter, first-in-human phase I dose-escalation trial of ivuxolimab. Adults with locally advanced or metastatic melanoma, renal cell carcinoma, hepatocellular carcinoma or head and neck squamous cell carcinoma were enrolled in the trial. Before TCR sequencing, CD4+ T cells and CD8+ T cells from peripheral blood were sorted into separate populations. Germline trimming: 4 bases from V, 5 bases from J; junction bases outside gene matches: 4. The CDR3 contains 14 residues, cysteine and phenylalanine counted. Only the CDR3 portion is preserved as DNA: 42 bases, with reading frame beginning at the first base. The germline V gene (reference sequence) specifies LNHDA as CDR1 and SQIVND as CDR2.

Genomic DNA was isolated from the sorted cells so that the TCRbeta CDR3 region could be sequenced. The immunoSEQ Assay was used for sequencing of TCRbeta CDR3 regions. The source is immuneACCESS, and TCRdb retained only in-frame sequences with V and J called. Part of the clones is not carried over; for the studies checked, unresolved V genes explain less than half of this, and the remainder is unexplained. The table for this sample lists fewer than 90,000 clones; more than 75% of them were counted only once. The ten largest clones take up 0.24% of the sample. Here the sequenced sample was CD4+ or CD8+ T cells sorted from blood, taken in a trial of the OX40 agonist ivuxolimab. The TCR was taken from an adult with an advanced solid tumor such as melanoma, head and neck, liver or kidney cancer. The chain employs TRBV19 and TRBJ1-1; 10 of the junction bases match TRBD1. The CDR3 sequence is CASSKGQGGTEAFF. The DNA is TGTGCCAGTAGTAAAGGACAGGGGGGGACTGAAGCTTTCTTT.